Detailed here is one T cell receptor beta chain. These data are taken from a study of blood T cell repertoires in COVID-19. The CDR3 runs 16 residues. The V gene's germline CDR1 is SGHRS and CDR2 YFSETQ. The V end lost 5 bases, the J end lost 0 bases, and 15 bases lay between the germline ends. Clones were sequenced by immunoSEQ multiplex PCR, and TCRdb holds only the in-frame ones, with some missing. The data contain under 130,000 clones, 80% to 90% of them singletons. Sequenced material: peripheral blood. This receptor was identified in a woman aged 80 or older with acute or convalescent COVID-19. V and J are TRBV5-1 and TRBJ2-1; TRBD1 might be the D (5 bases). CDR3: CASRQPGLPSYNEQFF. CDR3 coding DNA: TGCGCCAGCAGGCAGCCAGGGCTACCCTCCTACAATGAGCAGTTCTTC. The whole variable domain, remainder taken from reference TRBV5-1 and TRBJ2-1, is KAGVTQTPRYLIKTRGQQVTLSCSPISGHRSVSWYQQTPGQGLQFLFEYFSETQRNKGNFPGRFSGRQFSNSRSEMNVSTLELGDSALYLCASRQPGLPSYNEQFFGPGTRLTVL.